One sample yielded the 23 T cell receptor beta chains listed below, sequenced in a study of blood T cell repertoires in COVID-19. Sequenced by immunoSEQ multiplex PCR; TCRdb stores in-frame clones only, minus some. In the table there are hundreds of thousands of clones, about nine tenths of which are singletons. Sequencing was carried out using peripheral blood. All receptors derive from a man aged 35 to 55 with acute or convalescent COVID-19.

The rearrangement joins TRBV4-1 to TRBJ2-3; 11 bases match TRBD2. Germline CDR1 MGHRA, CDR2 YSYEKL. J lost 0 bases, V lost 2 bases, and 7 bases had no gene match. CDR3 size: 18 residues. CDR3 protein: CASSQSGGLAASTDTQYF. CDR3 in DNA: TGCGCCAGCAGCCAAAGTGGGGGACTAGCGGCTAGCACAGATACGCAGTATTTT.

This chain links TRBV5-6 with TRBJ2-7; D may be TRBD1 (6 bases). The CDR3 spans 15 residues. V lost 0 bases and J lost 2, with 12 bases in between. Per the germline V gene, CDR1 is SGHDT and CDR2 is YYEEEE. CDR3 sequence (DNA): TGTGCCAGCAGCTTGGAAGGGACAATGGCCTACGAGCAGTACTTC. Translating gives CASSLEGTMAYEQYF.

This clone was found once. The chain is built from TRBV23-1 and TRBJ1-2, with 8 bases that match TRBD1. TRBV23-1 is labeled an ORF, and its function is uncertain. The CDR3 sequence is 16 residues long. The trim removed 0 bases at V and 6 bases at J, leaving 9 bases unmatched. The CDR3 nucleotides read TGCGCCAGCAGTCAATCTAGTCGGGGCAGGGGGCATGGCTACACCTTC. It codes for CASSQSSRGRGHGYTF.

This chain connects TRBV6-5 to TRBJ1-4; 7 positions match TRBD1. This CDR3 comprises 15 residues. Trimming removed 2 bases from V and 8 bases from J; junction bases left unmatched: 8. Germline assignment: CDR1 MNHEY and CDR2 SVGAGI. For the CDR3, the DNA is TGTGCCAGCAGTTACAGGGGGCCCCGTGGGGAAAAACTGTTTTTT. The encoded protein is CASSYRGPRGEKLFF.

This chain joins TRBV5-1 and TRBJ1-2; 10 bases map to TRBD1. Trimming took 4 bases from V and 7 from J; bases not matched to a gene: 10. The V gene's germline CDR1 is SGHRS and CDR2 YFSETQ. This CDR3 spans 15 amino acids. The CDR3 DNA reads as TGCGCCAGCAGCGTCGGGACAGGGGCCTTTCTTGGCTACACCTTC. This gives the protein CASSVGTGAFLGYTF.

The chain joins TRBV28 to TRBJ2-2; 9 bases are shared with TRBD1. This CDR3 spans 15 amino acids. Per the germline V gene, CDR1 is MDHEN and CDR2 is SYDVKM. The V segment lost 2 bases and the J segment 5 bases; nucleotides outside the gene matches: 3. The CDR3 DNA reads as TGTGCCAGCAGTTTAGAGGGGACAGGGACCGGGGAGCTGTTTTTT. Protein sequence: CASSLEGTGTGELFF.

This rearrangement joins TRBV14 to TRBJ2-3; 12 nucleotides agree with TRBD1. V lost 4 bases and J lost 5; bases outside the gene matches: 10. Germline CDR1 and CDR2: SGHDN and FVKESK. The CDR3 has 17 amino acids. Written as DNA, the CDR3 is TGTGCCAGCAGCCGGCAAAGGGGGGACAGGGGGCGAGATACGCAGTATTTT. Translated: CASSRQRGDRGRDTQYF.

V gene TRBV3-1 (or the pseudogene TRBV3-2) combines with J gene TRBJ1-5; D call uncertain. The germline V and J ends were trimmed by 0 bases and 3 bases, with 3 bases remaining between them. The length of the CDR3 is 13 residues. Germline V gene lookup returns CDR1 LGHDT and CDR2 YNNKEL (reference sequence). CDR3 nucleotide sequence: TGTGCCAGCAGCCAAGATCACAATCAGCCCCAGCATTTT. Its translation is CASSQDHNQPQHF.

The V call is TRBV27, the J call TRBJ2-7; 7 bases map to TRBD2. The CDR3 spans 16 residues. V shed 8 bases, J shed 2 bases, and the junction held 15 bases outside the gene matches. CDR1 MNHEY and CDR2 SMNVEV come from the germline V gene (reference sequence). This CDR3 reads CASGMWEGRETYEQYF. In nucleotides, the CDR3 is TGTGCCAGCGGCATGTGGGAGGGAAGGGAGACCTACGAGCAGTACTTC.

This chain links TRBV4-1 with TRBJ2-1; 7 nucleotides agree with TRBD2. The ends lost 0 bases at V and 8 bases at J; junction bases unmatched: 4. The CDR3 consists of 14 residues. Germline CDR1 is MGHRA and CDR2 is YSYEKL. For the CDR3, the DNA is TGCGCCAGCAGCCAAGAGCCTAGCGGCGATGAGCAGTTCTTC. The encoded protein is CASSQEPSGDEQFF.

The chain has TRBV5-4 and TRBJ2-1; TRBD2 might be the D (7 bases). Germline V CDR1 and CDR2: SGHNT, YYREEE (reference sequence). Between the trimmed V and J ends, which lost 6 bases and 6 bases, there was a span of 22 bases. The length of the CDR3 is 16 residues. CDR3 sequence (DNA): TGTGCCAGCACTCCCCCTACTGGGGGGGGCCCCAATGAGCAGTTCTTC. Protein: CASTPPTGGGPNEQFF.

The V gene is TRBV27, the J gene TRBJ2-1; tentative D call: TRBD2 (7 bases). CDR3 length equals 15 residues. V was cut by 7 bases and J by 5 bases, with 18 bases left in between. The germline V gene encodes CDR1 MNHEY and CDR2 SMNVEV (reference sequence). In nucleotides, the CDR3 is TGTGCCAGCACTCCCGGGGGGCTGGGACACAATGAGCAGTTCTTC. As protein: CASTPGGLGHNEQFF.

The rearrangement uses TRBV5-6 and TRBJ2-5; D remains ambiguous. The CDR3 covers 12 residues. V was pared by 4 bases and J by 11 bases, with 15 bases between. Germline-derived CDR1 and CDR2 are SGHDT and YYEEEE. The CDR3 protein is CASSLSLTGQYF. CDR3 nucleotides: TGTGCCAGCAGCCTGTCATTGACTGGGCAGTACTTC.

The chain is built from TRBV5-1 and TRBJ1-4; 7 positions agree with TRBD1. J lost 4 bases, V lost 9 bases, and 6 bases had no gene match. Germline V gene sequence: CDR1 SGHRS, CDR2 YFSETQ. CDR3 length: 13 residues. The CDR3 here is CATRDRDNEKLFF. The DNA for the CDR3 is TGCGCCACCCGGGACAGAGATAATGAAAAACTGTTTTTT.

The rearrangement joins TRBV7-2 to TRBJ1-5; D uncertain. Trimming left V 0 bases short and J 4 bases short, with 4 bases between. Germline V lookup: CDR1 SGHTA, CDR2 FQGNSA. The CDR3 length is 13 residues. The DNA of the CDR3 is TGTGCCAGCAGCTTAGCGGCAAATCAGCCCCAGCATTTT. Amino acid sequence: CASSLAANQPQHF.

This CDR3 is CASSTWATGELFF. The CDR3, as DNA: TGTGCCAGTAGTACGTGGGCCACCGGGGAGCTGTTTTTT. This sequence joins TRBV19 and TRBJ2-2, with unresolved D. Germline V gene sequence: CDR1 LNHDA, CDR2 SQIVND (reference sequence). The V end lost 4 bases, the J end lost 4 bases, and 7 bases lay between the germline ends. The CDR3 has 13 residues.

This clone has just one count. The chain links TRBV4-3 to TRBJ2-1; 10 bases map to TRBD2. Unmatched junction bases numbered 8, after V lost 0 bases and J lost 0 bases. In germline, CDR1 is LGHNA, CDR2 YSLEER. The CDR3 is 19 residues long. The CDR3 DNA reads TGCGCCAGCAGCCAAGATCTGGCTAGCGGGAGTGGCTCCTACAATGAGCAGTTCTTC. Protein: CASSQDLASGSGSYNEQFF.

V gene TRBV27 combines with J gene TRBJ1-2, with TRBD1 identical over 8 bases. V was clipped by 2 bases and J by 7 bases; unmatched bases: 3. Germline assignment: CDR1 MNHEY and CDR2 SMNVEV (reference sequence). The CDR3 extends over 13 amino acids. The CDR3 nucleotides are TGTGCCAGCAGTTTAAGACAGGGGACTGGCTACACCTTC. Its protein is CASSLRQGTGYTF.

The chain couples TRBV7-3 to TRBJ2-1; a weak D match, TRBD1 (7 bases). The germline V and J ends were trimmed by 5 bases and 9 bases, with 26 bases remaining between them. The CDR3 length is 17 residues. From germline, CDR1 is SGHTA and CDR2 FQGTGA. DNA for the CDR3: TGTGCCAGCAGCCCCATAGGGCGACTAGGGGGCGGGGCTGAGCAGTTCTTC. This encodes CASSPIGRLGGGAEQFF. The whole variable domain, remainder taken from reference TRBV7-3 and TRBJ2-1, is GAGVSQTPSNKVTEKGKYVELRCDPISGHTALYWYRQSLGQGPEFLIYFQGTGAADDSGLPNDRFFAVRPEGSVSTLKIQRTERGDSAVYLCASSPIGRLGGGAEQFFGPGTRLTVL.

V gene TRBV5-6 combines with J gene TRBJ2-2; TRBD1 matches at 8 bases. The V gene's germline CDR1 is SGHDT and CDR2 YYEEEE. Trimming cost V 4 bases and J 2 bases; bases outside gene matches: 7. The CDR3 sequence is 16 residues long. For the CDR3, the DNA is TGTGCCAGCAGCGATGACAGGGGCGTAAACACCGGGGAGCTGTTTTTT. Its protein product is CASSDDRGVNTGELFF.

The chain joins TRBV7-9 to TRBJ1-2; D may be TRBD1 (6 bases). V lost 1 base and J lost 8, with 17 bases in between. The germline CDR1 and CDR2 sequences are SEHNR and FQNEAQ (reference sequence). This CDR3 spans 15 amino acids. The CDR3: CASSLVGHPPEGYTF. The DNA for the CDR3 is TGTGCCAGCAGCTTAGTGGGACATCCCCCTGAGGGCTACACCTTC.

The V call is TRBV5-5, the J call TRBJ2-2, with 7 bases matching TRBD1. The V gene end was trimmed by 2 bases and the J gene end by 4 bases; junction bases not matched to a gene: 5. The CDR3 is 15 amino acids. The germline V gene has CDR1 SGHKS and CDR2 YYEKEE (reference sequence). CDR3 loop: CASSFDRAGTGELFF. The CDR3 DNA sequence: TGTGCCAGCAGCTTCGACAGGGCAGGCACCGGGGAGCTGTTTTTT.

The V gene is TRBV19, the J gene TRBJ1-4; D remains ambiguous. The ends were cut back, 5 bases at V and 8 bases at J, with 18 bases in the middle. This CDR3 region has 15 residues. Germline V gene sequence: CDR1 LNHDA, CDR2 SQIVND (reference sequence). The CDR3 loop reads CASSLAPAGYEKLFF. The CDR3 DNA reads TGTGCCAGTAGTCTAGCTCCGGCGGGCTACGAAAAACTGTTTTTT.